This note documents a single T cell receptor (beta chain) sequence. The specificity of this receptor is unknown. No clone much larger than this one lies a single base away; base qualities are absent. Trimming at the junction amounts to 0 bases on V and 7 bases on J, and the germline ends lie 18 bases apart. From the cysteine up to the phenylalanine, the CDR3 has a length of 16 residues. Just CDR3 DNA is preserved here, 48 bases in frame from base 1. Taken from the germline V gene, the CDR1 and CDR2 loops are MGHRA and YSYEKL. This entry belongs to a study of technical replicates of blood from four donors (dated by TCRdb to about 2017). Libraries were prepared through the immunoSEQ multiplex PCR assay. In its TCRdb copy, this immuneACCESS table keeps in-frame sequences only and misses some clones. Where compared with another copy, unresolved V genes explain less than half of these, and the others have no known cause. In this sample the table shows 80,000 or so clones, less than 95% of which occur a single time. Under 0.4% of the sample is in the top ten clones.

What was sequenced was T cells isolated from PBMCs. This chain is built from TRBV4-1 and TRBJ1-2; the D gene is unclear. This sequence originates from a human donor in good health. The sequenced DNA: TGCGCCAGCAGCCAAGATAAAATATCCGGTCACTCTGGCTACACCTTC. The resulting protein is CASSQDKISGHSGYTF.